Listed here are 13 T cell receptor beta chains from one sample, sequenced in a study of shared clonotypes between healthy human individuals. Clones were read by immunoSEQ multiplex PCR, and TCRdb kept only the in-frame ones, dropping some. The sample lists 750,000 to 1,000,000 clones; almost 95% were seen once. CD45RO negativity and positive selection for CCR7 defined naive CD8 cells, a population that excluded terminally differentiated effector memory CD45RA+ cells. Sequencing used naive CD8+ T cells sorted from blood. Every receptor here comes from a man under 40 in good health.

This chain links TRBV9 with TRBJ2-5; D unresolved. Trimming removed 0 bases at V and 4 bases at J, with 13 bases between. This CDR3 contains 15 residues. Per germline, CDR1 SGDLS and CDR2 YYNGEE. The CDR3 sequence: CASSVARPEGETQYF. CDR3 DNA sequence: TGTGCCAGCAGCGTAGCGCGCCCCGAAGGAGAGACCCAGTACTTC. Drawing the rest from reference TRBV9 and TRBJ2-5, the complete variable domain is DSGVTQTPKHLITATGQRVTLRCSPRSGDLSVYWYQQSLDQGLQFLIQYYNGEERAKGNILERFSAQQFPDLHSELNLSSLELGDSALYFCASSVARPEGETQYFGPGTRLLVL.

The DNA of the CDR3 is TGCGCCAGCAGCTTGGGGATGGTGGCAGGACCGCCGGATACGCAGTATTTT. Translating it yields CASSLGMVAGPPDTQYF. J is TRBJ2-3 and V is TRBV5-1; unclear D gene. The V gene lost 0 bases and the J gene lost 6 bases, with 20 bases spanning the gap. There are 17 residues in the CDR3. CDR1 is SGHRS and CDR2 is YFSETQ in the germline V gene.

The chain employs TRBV7-6 and TRBJ2-7; D call uncertain. The CDR3 has 13 residues. The germline V and J ends were trimmed by 5 bases and 3 bases, with 11 bases remaining between them. Germline V gene lookup returns CDR1 SGHVS and CDR2 FNYEAQ. CDR3 DNA sequence: TGTGCCAGCAGCCCTGGCCCCCTCTACGAGCAGTACTTC. Translation gives CASSPGPLYEQYF.

Concerning this clone: Other DNA sequences in this sample translate to the same CDR3. The chain is built from TRBV28 and TRBJ1-1; D might be TRBD1 (5 bases). This CDR3 contains 13 residues. Trimming removed 3 bases at V and 2 bases at J, with 7 bases between. Germline V gives CDR1 MDHEN, CDR2 SYDVKM. The CDR3 region is CASSLGGNTEAFF. In DNA form, the CDR3 reads TGTGCCAGCAGTTTGGGGGGTAACACTGAAGCTTTCTTT.

Here the CDR3 DNA reads TGTGCCAGCAGCCAAGCCAGCTTCCCCTACGAGCAGTACTTC. Amino acid sequence: CASSQASFPYEQYF. This sequence joins TRBV14 and TRBJ2-7; no firm D call. The CDR3 runs 14 residues. Germline CDR1 SGHDN, CDR2 FVKESK. The V end lost 1 base, the J end lost 2 bases, and 9 bases lay between the germline ends.

This clone was seen once. V usage is TRBV7-6 and J usage is TRBJ2-7, with 7 positions matching TRBD1. The CDR3 is 15 residues long. In germline, CDR1 is SGHVS, CDR2 FNYEAQ. Trimming took 1 base from V and 4 from J; bases not matched to a gene: 7. The CDR3 coding sequence is TGTGCCAGCAGCTTAGGGGACAGCGCCGAGTACGAGCAGTACTTC. It translates to CASSLGDSAEYEQYF.

This chain links TRBV5-1 with TRBJ1-4; no reliable D call. CDR3 size: 15 residues. Germline CDR1 and CDR2: SGHRS and YFSETQ. The germline V and J ends were trimmed by 0 bases and 3 bases, with 9 bases remaining between them. As DNA, the CDR3 is TGCGCCAGCAGCTTGGACGGACCTCCTAATGAAAAACTGTTTTTT. Translated: CASSLDGPPNEKLFF. The full variable domain, in which reference TRBV5-1 and TRBJ1-4 provide the parts outside the CDR3, is KAGVTQTPRYLIKTRGQQVTLSCSPISGHRSVSWYQQTPGQGLQFLFEYFSETQRNKGNFPGRFSGRQFSNSRSEMNVSTLELGDSALYLCASSLDGPPNEKLFFGSGTQLSVL.

This chain links TRBV7-9 with TRBJ2-3, with no clear D. Per germline, CDR1 SEHNR and CDR2 FQNEAQ (reference sequence). V lost 1 base and J lost 3, with 11 bases in between. The CDR3 length is 15 residues. Here the CDR3 reads CASSLGSWATDTQYF. CDR3 DNA: TGTGCCAGCAGCTTAGGGTCTTGGGCAACAGATACGCAGTATTTT.

This clone was seen only once. This chain links TRBV7-2 with TRBJ2-1; 9 nucleotides agree with TRBD2. Unmatched junction bases numbered 7, after V lost 0 bases and J lost 7 bases. The germline V gene has CDR1 SGHTA and CDR2 FQGNSA. CDR3 length equals 16 residues. Here the CDR3 reads CASSLAISGSYNEQFF. The CDR3 nucleotides read TGTGCCAGCAGCTTAGCGATTAGCGGGAGTTATAATGAGCAGTTCTTC.

V usage is TRBV27 and J usage is TRBJ2-5, with 9 bases identical to TRBD2. In germline, CDR1 is MNHEY, CDR2 SMNVEV (reference sequence). Trimming at V came to 7 bases and at J to 4 bases, leaving 13 bases not matched to a gene. This CDR3 is 16 amino acids long. The CDR3 coding sequence is TGTGCCAGCACCCCCACCCTAGCGGGGACCTTAGAGACCCAGTACTTC. It yields the protein CASTPTLAGTLETQYF.

The chain employs TRBV11-2 and TRBJ2-1; 7 bases match TRBD1. The length of the CDR3 is 13 residues. V lost 5 bases and J lost 5; bases outside the gene matches: 3. Germline V CDR1 and CDR2: SGHAT, FQNNGV. The CDR3 region is CASSRQGNNEQFF. CDR3 in DNA: TGTGCCAGCAGCCGACAGGGAAACAATGAGCAGTTCTTC.

The sample holds one count of this clone. CDR3 in DNA: TGTGCCAGTGCGACAGCAACTAATGAAAAACTGTTTTTT. Translating gives CASATATNEKLFF. The V gene is TRBV6-5, the J gene TRBJ1-4; D is possibly TRBD1 (5 bases). The CDR3 spans 13 residues. CDR1 MNHEY and CDR2 SVGAGI come from the germline V gene. The V and J ends lost 9 bases and 0 bases respectively, with 8 bases between them.

The J gene is TRBJ2-3, the V gene TRBV11-2, with 8 bases identical to TRBD2. This CDR3 region has 15 residues. V lost 5 bases to trimming and J lost 6 bases; unmatched junction nucleotides: 10. The germline V gene encodes CDR1 SGHAT and CDR2 FQNNGV. This CDR3 reads CASSATSARLDTQYF. The CDR3 DNA follows: TGTGCCAGCAGCGCGACTAGCGCCCGTCTCGATACGCAGTATTTT.